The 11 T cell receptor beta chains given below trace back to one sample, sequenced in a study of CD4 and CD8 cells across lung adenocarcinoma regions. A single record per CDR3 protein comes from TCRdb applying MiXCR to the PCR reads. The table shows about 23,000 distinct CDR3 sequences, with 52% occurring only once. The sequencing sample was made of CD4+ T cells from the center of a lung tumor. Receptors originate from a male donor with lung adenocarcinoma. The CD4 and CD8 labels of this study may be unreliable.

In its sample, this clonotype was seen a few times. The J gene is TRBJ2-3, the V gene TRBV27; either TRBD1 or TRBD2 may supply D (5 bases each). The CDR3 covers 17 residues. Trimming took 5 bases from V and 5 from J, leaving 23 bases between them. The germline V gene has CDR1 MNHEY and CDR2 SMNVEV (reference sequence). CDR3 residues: CASSAGRGACGKDTQYF. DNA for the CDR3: TGTGCCAGCAGTGCGGGCCGAGGGGCTTGTGGCAAAGATACGCAGTATTTT.

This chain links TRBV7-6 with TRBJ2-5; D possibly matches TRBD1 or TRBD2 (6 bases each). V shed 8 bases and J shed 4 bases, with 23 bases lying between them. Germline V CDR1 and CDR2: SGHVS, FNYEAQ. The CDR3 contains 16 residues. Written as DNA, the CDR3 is TGTGCCAGCGCGGGCGTCGGGGGCCGGGGCCCAGAGACCCAGTACTTC. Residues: CASAGVGGRGPETQYF.

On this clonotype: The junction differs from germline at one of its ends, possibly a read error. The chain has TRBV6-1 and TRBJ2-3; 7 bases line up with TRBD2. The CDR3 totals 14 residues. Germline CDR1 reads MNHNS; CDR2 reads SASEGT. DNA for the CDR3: TGTGCGAGGAGTGGGGGGGGTGCCACAGAGACCCAGTATTTC. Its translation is CARSGGGATETQYF.

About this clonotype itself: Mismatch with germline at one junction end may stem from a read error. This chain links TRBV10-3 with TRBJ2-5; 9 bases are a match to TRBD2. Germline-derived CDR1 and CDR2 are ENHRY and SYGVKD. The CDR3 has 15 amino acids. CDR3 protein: CAGGRGGRDKETQYF. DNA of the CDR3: TGTGCCGGGGGGCGGGGGGGCCGAGACAAAGAGACGCAGTACTTC.

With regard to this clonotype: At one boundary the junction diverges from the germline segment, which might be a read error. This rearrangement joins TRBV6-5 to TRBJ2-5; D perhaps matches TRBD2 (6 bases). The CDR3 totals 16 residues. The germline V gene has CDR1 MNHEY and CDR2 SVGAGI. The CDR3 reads CASRYSAGRVTDTQYF. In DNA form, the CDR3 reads TGTGCCAGCAGGTACTCCGCGGGACGTGTCACAGATACCCAGTACTTC.

The CDR3 DNA reads as TGCGCCAGCAGCTCCTCGACAGGGGGACGTTTGGAGCAGTACTTC. Its protein product is CASSSSTGGRLEQYF. V usage is TRBV5-1 and J usage is TRBJ2-5; 9 nucleotides line up with TRBD1. Germline CDR1 reads SGHRS; CDR2 reads YFSETQ. V dropped 3 bases and J dropped 11; count of bases not matched to a gene: 14. CDR3 length: 15 amino acids.

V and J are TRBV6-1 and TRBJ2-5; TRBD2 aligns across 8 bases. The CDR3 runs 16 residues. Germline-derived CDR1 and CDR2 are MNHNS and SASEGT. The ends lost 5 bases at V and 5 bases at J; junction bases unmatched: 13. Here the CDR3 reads CASSPRVAGGQETQYF. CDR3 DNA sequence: TGTGCCAGCAGTCCCCGGGTGGCGGGGGGTCAGGAGACCCAGTACTTC.

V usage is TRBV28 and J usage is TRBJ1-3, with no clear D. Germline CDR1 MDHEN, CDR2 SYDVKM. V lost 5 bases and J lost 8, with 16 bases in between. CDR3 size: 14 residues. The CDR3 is CASSPPVGSDTIYF. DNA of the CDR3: TGTGCCAGCAGTCCCCCCGTAGGGTCGGACACCATATATTTT.

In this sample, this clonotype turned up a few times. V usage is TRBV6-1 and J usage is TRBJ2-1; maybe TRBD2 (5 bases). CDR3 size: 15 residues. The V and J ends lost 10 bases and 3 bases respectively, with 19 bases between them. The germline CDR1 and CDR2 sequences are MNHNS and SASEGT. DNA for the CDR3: TGTGCCACCGAAACGGCGGGCCTCGTCTACAATGAGCAGTTCTTC. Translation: CATETAGLVYNEQFF.

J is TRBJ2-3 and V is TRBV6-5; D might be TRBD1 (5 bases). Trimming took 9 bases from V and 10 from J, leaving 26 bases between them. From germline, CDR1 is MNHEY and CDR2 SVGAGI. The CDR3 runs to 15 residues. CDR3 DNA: TGTGCCAGGAGACTCCAGTCTGGAAGTACAGGTGCGCAGTATTTT. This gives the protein CARRLQSGSTGAQYF.

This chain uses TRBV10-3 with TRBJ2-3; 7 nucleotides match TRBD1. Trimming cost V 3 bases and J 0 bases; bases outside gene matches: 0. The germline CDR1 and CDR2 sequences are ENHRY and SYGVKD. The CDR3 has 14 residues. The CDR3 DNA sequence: TGTGCCATCAGTGAAGGGGGCAGCACAGATACGCAGTATTTT. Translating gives CAISEGGSTDTQYF.